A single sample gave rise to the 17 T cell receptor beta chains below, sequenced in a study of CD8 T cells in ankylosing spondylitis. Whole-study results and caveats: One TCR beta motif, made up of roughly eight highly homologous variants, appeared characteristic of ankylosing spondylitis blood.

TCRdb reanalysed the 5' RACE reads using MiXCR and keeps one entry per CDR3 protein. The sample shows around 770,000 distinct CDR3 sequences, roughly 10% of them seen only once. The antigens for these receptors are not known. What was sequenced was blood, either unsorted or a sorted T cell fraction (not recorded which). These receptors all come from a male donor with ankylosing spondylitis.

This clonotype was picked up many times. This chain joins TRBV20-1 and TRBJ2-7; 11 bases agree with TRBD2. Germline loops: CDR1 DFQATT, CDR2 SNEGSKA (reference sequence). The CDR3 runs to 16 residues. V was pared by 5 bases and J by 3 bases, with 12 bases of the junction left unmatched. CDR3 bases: TGCAGTGCTCCGACTAGCGGGGACCGATGGAACTACGAGCAGTACTTC. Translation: CSAPTSGDRWNYEQYF.

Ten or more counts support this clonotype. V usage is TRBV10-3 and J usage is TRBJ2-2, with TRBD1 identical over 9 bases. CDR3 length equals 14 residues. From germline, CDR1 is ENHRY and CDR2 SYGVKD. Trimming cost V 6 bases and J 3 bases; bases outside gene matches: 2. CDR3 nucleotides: TGTGCCATCAGCGGGGACAGGGACACCGGGGAGCTGTTTTTT. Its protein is CAISGDRDTGELFF.

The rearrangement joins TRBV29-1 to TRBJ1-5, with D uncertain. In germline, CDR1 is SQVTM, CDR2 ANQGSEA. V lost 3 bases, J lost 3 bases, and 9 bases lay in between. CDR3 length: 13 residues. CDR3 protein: CSVESGNNQPQHF. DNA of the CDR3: TGCAGCGTTGAGTCTGGGAACAATCAGCCCCAGCATTTT.

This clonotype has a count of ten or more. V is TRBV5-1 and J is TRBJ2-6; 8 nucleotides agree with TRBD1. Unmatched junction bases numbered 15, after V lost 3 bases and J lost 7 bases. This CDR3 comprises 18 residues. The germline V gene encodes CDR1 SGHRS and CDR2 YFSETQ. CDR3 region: CASSSPTGAAWYANVLTF. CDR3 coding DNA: TGCGCCAGCAGCTCGCCGACAGGGGCCGCTTGGTACGCCAACGTCCTGACTTTC.

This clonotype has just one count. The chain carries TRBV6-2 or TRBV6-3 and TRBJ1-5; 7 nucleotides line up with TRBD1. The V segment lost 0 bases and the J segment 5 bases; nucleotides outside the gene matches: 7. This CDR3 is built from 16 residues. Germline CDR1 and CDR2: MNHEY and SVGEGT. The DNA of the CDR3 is TGTGCCAGCAGTTACTCGTTCGGTCAGGGGGATCAGCCCCAGCATTTT. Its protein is CASSYSFGQGDQPQHF.

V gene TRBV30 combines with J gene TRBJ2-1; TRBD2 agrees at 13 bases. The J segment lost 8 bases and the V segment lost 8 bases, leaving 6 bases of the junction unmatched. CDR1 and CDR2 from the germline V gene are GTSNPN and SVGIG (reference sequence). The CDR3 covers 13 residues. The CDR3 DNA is TGTGCCACCTCACTAGCGGGAGGGGATGAGCAGTTCTTC. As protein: CATSLAGGDEQFF.

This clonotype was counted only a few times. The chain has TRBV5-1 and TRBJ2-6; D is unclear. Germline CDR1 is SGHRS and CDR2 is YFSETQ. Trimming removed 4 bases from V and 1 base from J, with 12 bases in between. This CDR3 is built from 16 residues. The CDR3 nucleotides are TGCGCCAGCAGCCGGCAGTTAGGGTCTGGGGCCAACGTCCTGACTTTC. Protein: CASSRQLGSGANVLTF.

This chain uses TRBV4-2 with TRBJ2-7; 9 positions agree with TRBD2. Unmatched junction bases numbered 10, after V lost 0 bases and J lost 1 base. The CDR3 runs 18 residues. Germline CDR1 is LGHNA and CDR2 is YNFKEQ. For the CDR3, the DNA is TGTGCCAGCAGCCAAGATCGGTCTAGCGGGATGGGTTCCTACGAGCAGTACTTC. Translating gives CASSQDRSSGMGSYEQYF.

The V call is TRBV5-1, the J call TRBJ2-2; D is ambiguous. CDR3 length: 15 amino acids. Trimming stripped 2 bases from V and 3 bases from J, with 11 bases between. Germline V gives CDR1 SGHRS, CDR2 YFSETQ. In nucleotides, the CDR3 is TGCGCCAGCAGCTTAAGAAGTTGGGACACCGGGGAGCTGTTTTTT. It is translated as CASSLRSWDTGELFF. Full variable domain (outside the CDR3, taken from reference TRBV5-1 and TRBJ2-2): KAGVTQTPRYLIKTRGQQVTLSCSPISGHRSVSWYQQTPGQGLQFLFEYFSETQRNKGNFPGRFSGRQFSNSRSEMNVSTLELGDSALYLCASSLRSWDTGELFFGEGSRLTVL.

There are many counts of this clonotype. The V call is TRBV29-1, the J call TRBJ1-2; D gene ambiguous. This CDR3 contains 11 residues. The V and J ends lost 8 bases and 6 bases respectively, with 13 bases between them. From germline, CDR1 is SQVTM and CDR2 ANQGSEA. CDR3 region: CSTEVTDGYTF. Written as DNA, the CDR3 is TGCAGCACTGAAGTCACCGATGGCTACACCTTC. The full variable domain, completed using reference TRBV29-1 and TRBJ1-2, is SAVISQKPSRDICQRGTSLTIQCQVDSQVTMMFWYRQQPGQSLTLIATANQGSEATYESGFVIDKFPISRPNLTFSTLTVSNMSPEDSSIYLCSTEVTDGYTFGSGTRLTVV.

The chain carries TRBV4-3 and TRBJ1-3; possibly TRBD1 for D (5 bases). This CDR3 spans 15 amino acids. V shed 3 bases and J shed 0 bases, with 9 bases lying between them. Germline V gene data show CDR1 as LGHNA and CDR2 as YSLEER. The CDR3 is CASSHSDSSGNTIYF. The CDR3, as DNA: TGCGCCAGCAGCCATTCAGACAGCTCTGGAAACACCATATATTTT.

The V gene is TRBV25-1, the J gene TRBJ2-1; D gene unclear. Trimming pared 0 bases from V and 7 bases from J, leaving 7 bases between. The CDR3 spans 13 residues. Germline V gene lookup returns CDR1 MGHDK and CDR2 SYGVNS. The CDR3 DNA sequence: TGTGCCAGCAGTGAATATATGGGTAATGAGCAGTTCTTC. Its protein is CASSEYMGNEQFF.

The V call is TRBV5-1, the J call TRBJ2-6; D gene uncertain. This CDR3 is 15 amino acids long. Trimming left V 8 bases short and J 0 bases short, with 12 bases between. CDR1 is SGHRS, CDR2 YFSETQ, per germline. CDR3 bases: TGCGCCAGTAGGGTCCTAGTCTCTGGGGCCAACGTCCTGACTTTC. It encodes CASRVLVSGANVLTF.

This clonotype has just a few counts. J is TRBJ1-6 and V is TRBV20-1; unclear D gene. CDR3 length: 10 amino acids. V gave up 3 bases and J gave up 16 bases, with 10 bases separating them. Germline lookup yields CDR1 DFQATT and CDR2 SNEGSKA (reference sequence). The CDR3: CSARVSLLHF. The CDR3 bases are TGCAGTGCTAGGGTCAGTTTACTCCACTTT.

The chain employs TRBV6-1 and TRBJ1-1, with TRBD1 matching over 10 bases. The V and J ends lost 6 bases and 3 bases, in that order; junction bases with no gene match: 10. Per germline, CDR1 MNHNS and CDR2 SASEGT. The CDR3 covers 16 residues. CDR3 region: CASSPGTGVRDTEAFF. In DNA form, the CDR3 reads TGTGCCAGCAGCCCGGGGACAGGGGTTAGGGACACTGAAGCTTTCTTT.

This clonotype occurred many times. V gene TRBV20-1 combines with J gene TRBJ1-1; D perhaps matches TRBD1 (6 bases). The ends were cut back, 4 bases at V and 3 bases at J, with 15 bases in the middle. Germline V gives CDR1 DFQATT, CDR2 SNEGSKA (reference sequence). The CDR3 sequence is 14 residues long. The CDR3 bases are TGCAGTGCTATTCCTACAGGGAGGGACACTGAAGCTTTCTTT. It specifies CSAIPTGRDTEAFF.

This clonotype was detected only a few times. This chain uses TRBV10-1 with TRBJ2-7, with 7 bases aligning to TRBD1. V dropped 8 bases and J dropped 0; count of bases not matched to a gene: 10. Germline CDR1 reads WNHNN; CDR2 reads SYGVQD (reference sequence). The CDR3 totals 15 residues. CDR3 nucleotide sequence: TGCGCCAGCGTCCAGACAGGGCCTGCCTCCTACGAGCAGTACTTC. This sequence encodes CASVQTGPASYEQYF.